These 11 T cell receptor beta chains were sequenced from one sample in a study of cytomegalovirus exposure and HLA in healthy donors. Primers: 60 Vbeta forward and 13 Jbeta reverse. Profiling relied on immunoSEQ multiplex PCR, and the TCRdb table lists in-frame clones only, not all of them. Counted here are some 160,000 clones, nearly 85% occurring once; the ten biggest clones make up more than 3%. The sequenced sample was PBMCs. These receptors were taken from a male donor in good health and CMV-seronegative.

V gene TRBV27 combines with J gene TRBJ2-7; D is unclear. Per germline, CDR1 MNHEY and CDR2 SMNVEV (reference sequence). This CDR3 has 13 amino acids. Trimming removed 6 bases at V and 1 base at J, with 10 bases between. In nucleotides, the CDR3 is TGTGCCAGCAGAGGAGTGTCGTCCTACGAGCAGTACTTC. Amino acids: CASRGVSSYEQYF.

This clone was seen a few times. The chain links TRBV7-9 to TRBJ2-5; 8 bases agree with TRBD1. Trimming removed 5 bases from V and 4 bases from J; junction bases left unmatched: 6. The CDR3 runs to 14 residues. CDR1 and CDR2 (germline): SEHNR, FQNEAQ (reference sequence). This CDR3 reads CASSAQGEVETQYF. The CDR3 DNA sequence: TGTGCCAGCAGCGCACAGGGGGAGGTAGAGACCCAGTACTTC. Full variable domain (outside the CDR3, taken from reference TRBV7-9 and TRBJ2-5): DTGVSQNPRHKITKRGQNVTFRCDPISEHNRLYWYRQTLGQGPEFLTYFQNEAQLEKSRLLSDRFSAERPKGSFSTLEIQRTEQGDSAMYLCASSAQGEVETQYFGPGTRLLVL.

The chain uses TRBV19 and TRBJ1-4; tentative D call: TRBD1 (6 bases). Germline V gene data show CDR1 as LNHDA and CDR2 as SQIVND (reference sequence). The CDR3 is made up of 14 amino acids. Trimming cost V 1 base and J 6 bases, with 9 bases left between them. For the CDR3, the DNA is TGTGCCAGTAGTATAGCGGGGGGCGATGAAAAACTGTTTTTT. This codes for CASSIAGGDEKLFF.

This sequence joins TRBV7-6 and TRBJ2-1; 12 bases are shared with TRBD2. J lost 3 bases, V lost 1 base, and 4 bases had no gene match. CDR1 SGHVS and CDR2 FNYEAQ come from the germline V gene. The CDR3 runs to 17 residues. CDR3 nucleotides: TGTGCCAGCAGCTTAGTGCCTAGCGGGAGGGTCTACAATGAGCAGTTCTTC. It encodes CASSLVPSGRVYNEQFF.

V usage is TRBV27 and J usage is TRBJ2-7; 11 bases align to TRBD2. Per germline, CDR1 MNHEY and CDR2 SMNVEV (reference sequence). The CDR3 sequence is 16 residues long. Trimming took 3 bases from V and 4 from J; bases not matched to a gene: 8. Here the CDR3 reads CASSFHTSGSSYEQYF. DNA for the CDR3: TGTGCCAGCAGTTTCCATACTAGCGGGAGTTCTTACGAGCAGTACTTC.

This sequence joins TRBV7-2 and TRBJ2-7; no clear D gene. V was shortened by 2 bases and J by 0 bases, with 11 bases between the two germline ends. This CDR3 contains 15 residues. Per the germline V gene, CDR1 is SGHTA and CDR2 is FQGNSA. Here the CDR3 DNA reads TGTGCCAGCAGCTTACGGAGATCGAGCTCCTACGAGCAGTACTTC. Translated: CASSLRRSSSYEQYF.

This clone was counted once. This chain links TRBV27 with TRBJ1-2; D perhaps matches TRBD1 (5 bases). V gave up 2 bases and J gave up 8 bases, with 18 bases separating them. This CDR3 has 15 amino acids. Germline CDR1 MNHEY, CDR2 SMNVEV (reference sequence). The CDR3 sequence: CASSLGLGGAEGYTF. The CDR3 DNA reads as TGTGCCAGCAGTTTAGGTTTGGGGGGTGCGGAAGGCTACACCTTC.

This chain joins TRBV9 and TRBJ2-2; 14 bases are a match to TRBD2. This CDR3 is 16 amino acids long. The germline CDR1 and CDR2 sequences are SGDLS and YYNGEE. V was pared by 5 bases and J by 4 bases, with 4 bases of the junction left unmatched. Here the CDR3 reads CASRTGLAGGTGELFF. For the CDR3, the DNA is TGTGCCAGCAGGACCGGACTAGCGGGAGGCACCGGGGAGCTGTTTTTT.

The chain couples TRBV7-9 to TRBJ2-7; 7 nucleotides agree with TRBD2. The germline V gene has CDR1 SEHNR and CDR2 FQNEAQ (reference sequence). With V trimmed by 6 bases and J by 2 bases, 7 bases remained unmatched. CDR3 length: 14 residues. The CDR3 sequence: CASSMSGDTYEQYF. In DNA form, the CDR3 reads TGTGCCAGCAGTATGAGCGGGGATACCTACGAGCAGTACTTC.

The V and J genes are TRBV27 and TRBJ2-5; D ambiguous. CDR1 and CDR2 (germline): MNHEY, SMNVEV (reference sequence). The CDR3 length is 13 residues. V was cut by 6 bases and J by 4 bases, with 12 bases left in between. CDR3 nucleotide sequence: TGTGCCAGCAGCCGCAAGGAGCGAGAGACCCAGTACTTC. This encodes CASSRKERETQYF.

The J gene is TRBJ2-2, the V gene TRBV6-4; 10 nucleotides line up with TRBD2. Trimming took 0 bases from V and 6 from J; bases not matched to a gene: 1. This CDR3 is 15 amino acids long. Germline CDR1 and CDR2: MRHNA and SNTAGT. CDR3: CASSDSAGGPGELFF. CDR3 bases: TGTGCCAGCAGTGACTCAGCGGGGGGGCCCGGGGAGCTGTTTTTT.